The 28 T cell receptor beta chains in this list originate from one sample, sequenced in a study of blood T cell repertoires in COVID-19. Generated by immunoSEQ multiplex PCR, the TCRdb table keeps only in-frame clones and is missing some. The repertoire holds some 150,000 clones, with around 83% as singletons. Sequenced sample: peripheral blood. The receptors were gathered from a woman in her 50s with acute or convalescent COVID-19.

This clone showed up just a few times. The CDR3 here is CASSVDSDGDEQFF. Written as DNA, the CDR3 is TGTGCCAGCAGCGTTGACTCTGACGGGGATGAGCAGTTCTTC. The V gene is TRBV9, the J gene TRBJ2-1, with TRBD2 as a possible D gene (5 bases). The CDR3 length is 14 residues. The ends were cut back, 2 bases at V and 8 bases at J, with 14 bases in the middle. Germline V lookup: CDR1 SGDLS, CDR2 YYNGEE.

This clone came up once. V gene TRBV3-1 (or the pseudogene TRBV3-2) combines with J gene TRBJ2-1; 9 nucleotides match TRBD2. This CDR3 region has 17 residues. Germline lookup yields CDR1 LGHDT and CDR2 YNNKEL (reference sequence). The V and J ends lost 3 bases and 8 bases, in that order; junction bases with no gene match: 14. The CDR3 loop reads CASSQRGPGLAIHEQFF. CDR3 bases: TGTGCCAGCAGCCAGCGGGGACCGGGACTAGCTATACATGAGCAGTTCTTC.

In DNA, the CDR3 is TGTGCCAGCAGTCTAAACAGGGACCTTGGGCAGTACTTC. As protein: CASSLNRDLGQYF. The chain couples TRBV12-3 or TRBV12-4 to TRBJ2-7, with D tentatively TRBD1 (6 bases). Trimming pared 5 bases from V and 9 bases from J, leaving 17 bases between. This CDR3 contains 13 residues.

The chain uses TRBV6-6 and TRBJ2-1; 13 positions match TRBD2. The V and J ends lost 6 bases and 7 bases, in that order; junction bases with no gene match: 9. Germline values: CDR1 MNHNY, CDR2 SVGAGI (reference sequence). CDR3 length: 16 residues. The CDR3 is CASSPTGTSGVNEQFF. The CDR3 DNA sequence: TGTGCCAGCAGCCCCACCGGGACTAGCGGGGTGAATGAGCAGTTCTTC.

This chain uses TRBV30 with TRBJ2-2; 7 bases align to TRBD2. This CDR3 has 16 residues. J lost 8 bases, V lost 3 bases, and 15 bases had no gene match. Germline CDR1 is GTSNPN and CDR2 is SVGIG (reference sequence). The CDR3 loop reads CAWRAGRVTRLGELFF. CDR3 DNA sequence: TGTGCCTGGAGAGCGGGGAGAGTTACGAGGCTGGGGGAGCTGTTTTTT.

As for this clone: Germline is not matched at one junction end, which may reflect a read error. This chain joins TRBV11-1 and TRBJ1-2; TRBD1 matches at 7 bases. CDR1 and CDR2 from the germline V gene are SGHAT and FQDESV (reference sequence). This CDR3 spans 13 amino acids. The CDR3 region has the DNA TGTGCCAGCAGCTTAGCGTGGGACAGCCATCGCCGCTTC. Translation: CASSLAWDSHRRF.

The gene calls are TRBV19 and TRBJ2-5; no definite D call. The CDR3 sequence is 11 residues long. Trimming took off 5 bases at V and 3 bases at J, with 4 bases between the two ends. Germline V lookup: CDR1 LNHDA, CDR2 SQIVND (reference sequence). For the CDR3, the DNA is TGTGCCAGTAGTGCTAAAGAGACCCAGTACTTC. Its protein product is CASSAKETQYF.

This rearrangement joins TRBV25-1 to TRBJ1-3; perhaps TRBD1 as D (6 bases). This CDR3 is 15 amino acids long. Per the germline V gene, CDR1 is MGHDK and CDR2 is SYGVNS. V lost 1 base and J 4 bases, leaving 11 bases between the germline ends. The CDR3 DNA reads TGTGCCAGCAGTGAATTCGGGGGGCCCGGAAACACCATATATTTT. Amino acids: CASSEFGGPGNTIYF.

The V and J genes are TRBV27 and TRBJ2-1; weak D call: TRBD2 (6 bases). The CDR3 totals 16 residues. V was shortened by 3 bases and J by 5 bases, with 17 bases between the two germline ends. The germline V gene encodes CDR1 MNHEY and CDR2 SMNVEV (reference sequence). This CDR3 is CASSFELSSANNEQFF. As DNA, the CDR3 is TGTGCCAGCAGTTTTGAGTTGTCTAGCGCAAACAATGAGCAGTTCTTC.

V gene TRBV5-1 combines with J gene TRBJ2-7; D possibly corresponds to TRBD1 (6 bases). The length of the CDR3 is 14 residues. Germline V lookup: CDR1 SGHRS, CDR2 YFSETQ. Trimming left V 4 bases short and J 0 bases short, with 11 bases between. The CDR3 is CASSLRDNSYEQYF. CDR3 coding DNA: TGCGCCAGCAGCCTCCGGGACAACTCCTACGAGCAGTACTTC.

With respect to this clone: Other DNA sequences in this specimen translate into the identical CDR3. The gene calls are TRBV7-2 and TRBJ2-7; 8 bases are a match to TRBD2. The V segment lost 2 bases and the J segment 0 bases; nucleotides outside the gene matches: 0. The germline V gene encodes CDR1 SGHTA and CDR2 FQGNSA. The length of the CDR3 is 14 residues. The CDR3 coding sequence is TGTGCCAGCAGCTTAACTAGCGGCTCCTACGAGCAGTACTTC. It yields the protein CASSLTSGSYEQYF.

The V and J genes are TRBV3-1 (or the pseudogene TRBV3-2) and TRBJ2-7; D is possibly TRBD1 (5 bases). Trimming stripped 2 bases from V and 0 bases from J, with 11 bases between. The germline V gene has CDR1 LGHDT and CDR2 YNNKEL (reference sequence). This CDR3 contains 15 residues. The CDR3 sequence: CASSQRGGYSYEQYF. The CDR3 DNA is TGTGCCAGCAGCCAAAGGGGCGGCTACTCCTACGAGCAGTACTTC.

The chain joins TRBV20-1 to TRBJ2-1; 12 bases map to TRBD2. The J segment lost 3 bases and the V segment lost 3 bases, leaving 6 bases of the junction unmatched. CDR1 and CDR2 (germline): DFQATT, SNEGSKA (reference sequence). The CDR3 loop spans 16 amino acids. The CDR3 spells CSASSSGGAVYNEQFF. The CDR3 DNA is TGCAGTGCTAGTTCTAGCGGGGGGGCAGTCTACAATGAGCAGTTCTTC.

The V and J genes are TRBV3-1 (or the pseudogene TRBV3-2) and TRBJ1-3; 11 positions match TRBD1. J was trimmed by 2 bases and V by 0 bases; bases with no gene match: 3. The CDR3 sequence is 17 residues long. Germline CDR1 and CDR2: LGHDT and YNNKEL (reference sequence). CDR3 protein: CASSQEGQGEAGNTIYF. CDR3 coding DNA: TGTGCCAGCAGCCAAGAGGGACAGGGGGAGGCTGGAAACACCATATATTTT.

The chain couples TRBV4-3 to TRBJ2-5, with 10 positions matching TRBD2. CDR3 size: 17 residues. The trim removed 4 bases at V and 4 bases at J, leaving 12 bases unmatched. The germline CDR1 and CDR2 sequences are LGHNA and YSLEER. This CDR3 is CASSLTLASGSRETQYF. In nucleotides, the CDR3 is TGCGCCAGCAGCCTCACTCTGGCTAGCGGGAGTAGAGAGACCCAGTACTTC.

This rearrangement joins TRBV12-3 or TRBV12-4 to TRBJ2-5; 10 nucleotides match TRBD1. V shed 10 bases, J shed 5 bases, and the junction held 7 bases outside the gene matches. This CDR3 has 13 amino acids. DNA of the CDR3: TGTGCCAACCCAGACAGGGGGCGGGAGACCCAGTACTTC. Protein: CANPDRGRETQYF.

V gene TRBV5-1 combines with J gene TRBJ2-7; 11 bases line up with TRBD1. The CDR3 is made up of 15 amino acids. Trimming took 4 bases from V and 7 from J; bases not matched to a gene: 10. CDR1 and CDR2 (germline): SGHRS, YFSETQ. CDR3 region: CASSPGTGGFGEQYF. CDR3 DNA sequence: TGCGCCAGCAGCCCGGGGACAGGGGGATTTGGTGAGCAGTACTTC.

The CDR3 sequence: CASSPNPVRSGNTIYF. The CDR3, as DNA: TGTGCCAGCTCACCAAACCCGGTCCGCTCTGGAAACACCATATATTTT. V and J are TRBV18 and TRBJ1-3; D gene ambiguous. Germline values: CDR1 KGHSH, CDR2 LQKENI. With 2 bases removed from V and 0 bases from J, the gap between germline ends came to 11 bases. This CDR3 has 16 residues.

The chain couples TRBV14 to TRBJ2-2, with D possibly TRBD2 on 5 matching bases. The V end lost 1 base, the J end lost 2 bases, and 11 bases lay between the germline ends. This CDR3 spans 16 amino acids. Germline V gene lookup returns CDR1 SGHDN and CDR2 FVKESK. The CDR3 nucleotides are TGTGCCAGCAGCCAAGTTGGCTCGGGAAACACCGGGGAGCTGTTTTTT. Its translation: CASSQVGSGNTGELFF.

V and J are TRBV14 and TRBJ1-2; D is ambiguous. V was trimmed by 3 bases and J by 5 bases, leaving 16 bases between them. The CDR3 has 15 amino acids. The germline V gene has CDR1 SGHDN and CDR2 FVKESK. The DNA for the CDR3 is TGTGCCAGCAGCCAGGGTAGCCGGGGATGGTATGGCTACACCTTC. Translated: CASSQGSRGWYGYTF. Supplemented by reference TRBV14 and TRBJ1-2, the full variable domain reads EAGVTQFPSHSVIEKGQTVTLRCDPISGHDNLYWYRRVMGKEIKFLLHFVKESKQDESGMPNNRFLAERTGGTYSTLKVQPAELEDSGVYFCASSQGSRGWYGYTFGSGTRLTVV.

The V call is TRBV25-1, the J call TRBJ1-5, with 8 positions matching TRBD1. This CDR3 has 14 amino acids. Trimming at V came to 8 bases and at J to 3 bases, leaving 6 bases not matched to a gene. Germline-derived CDR1 and CDR2 are MGHDK and SYGVNS. CDR3 nucleotide sequence: TGTGCCAGCCGCCAACAGGGGGTCAATCAGCCCCAGCATTTT. This codes for CASRQQGVNQPQHF.

J is TRBJ1-5 and V is TRBV12-3 or TRBV12-4; unclear D gene. There are 13 residues in the CDR3. V was cut by 3 bases and J by 2 bases, with 5 bases left in between. The CDR3 nucleotides read TGTGCCAGCAGTTTTCTTGGCAATCAGCCCCAGCATTTT. Translation: CASSFLGNQPQHF.

This clone was detected once. The chain links TRBV7-2 to TRBJ2-7; a possible D gene is TRBD2 (7 bases). CDR3 size: 15 residues. Germline CDR1 is SGHTA and CDR2 is FQGNSA. V was trimmed by 4 bases and J by 5 bases, leaving 18 bases between them. The CDR3 loop is CASSSEGGPVDEQYF. The CDR3 nucleotides read TGTGCCAGCAGCTCCGAGGGGGGGCCGGTGGACGAGCAGTACTTC.

The CDR3: CSVEGMLLERGVYEQYF. In DNA form, the CDR3 reads TGCAGCGTTGAAGGGATGCTTTTGGAGCGCGGGGTTTACGAGCAGTACTTC. The V call is TRBV29-1, the J call TRBJ2-7; possible D gene TRBD2, 6 bases. This CDR3 has 17 amino acids. From germline, CDR1 is SQVTM and CDR2 ANQGSEA. Trimming cost V 1 base and J 4 bases, with 23 bases left between them.

This chain joins TRBV2 and TRBJ1-5, with 10 bases lining up with TRBD1. The CDR3 spans 16 residues. V shed 1 base and J 7 bases; nucleotides not matched to a gene: 7. Germline loops: CDR1 SNHLY, CDR2 FYNNEI. The DNA of the CDR3 is TGTGCCAGCAGTGAAGGGGCCCGGGGACAGGGGCAGCCCCAGCATTTT. Translation: CASSEGARGQGQPQHF. The whole variable domain, filled in from reference TRBV2 and TRBJ1-5, reads EPEVTQTPSHQVTQMGQEVILRCVPISNHLYFYWYRQILGQKVEFLVSFYNNEISEKSEIFDDQFSVERPDGSNFTLKIRSTKLEDSAMYFCASSEGARGQGQPQHFGDGTRLSIL.

The V and J genes are TRBV9 and TRBJ2-1, with 10 bases lining up with TRBD2. The CDR3 has 16 amino acids. Germline CDR1 is SGDLS and CDR2 is YYNGEE. Germline trimming cut 1 base from V and 0 bases from J; bases unmatched to any gene: 1. The CDR3 DNA sequence: TGTGCCAGCAGCGTACTAGCGGGGGTCTCCTACAATGAGCAGTTCTTC. This translates into CASSVLAGVSYNEQFF.

This clone was detected only once. The chain uses TRBV12-3 or TRBV12-4 and TRBJ2-7; no clear D. The V end was cut by 5 bases, the J end by 0 bases, with 5 bases between. This CDR3 region has 12 residues. The CDR3 is CASSPSSYEQYF. The CDR3 DNA is TGTGCCAGCAGTCCGAGCTCCTACGAGCAGTACTTC.

The chain couples TRBV5-6 to TRBJ1-4, with a weak D call TRBD1 (6 bases). The CDR3 length is 15 residues. V dropped 2 bases and J dropped 6 bases, with 14 bases sitting between them. CDR1 SGHDT and CDR2 YYEEEE come from the germline V gene. CDR3 loop: CASSFRLGGHEKLFF. The CDR3 DNA follows: TGTGCCAGCAGCTTTCGCCTCGGGGGGCATGAAAAACTGTTTTTT.